These T cell receptor beta chains were read from a single sample in a study of cytomegalovirus exposure and HLA in healthy donors. The protocol was immunoSEQ multiplex PCR, while the TCRdb copy is restricted to in-frame clones and leaves out a portion. The sample has 190,000 or so clones; roughly 82% are singletons. Input material: PBMCs. The receptor source for this set is a woman under 40 in good health and CMV-seropositive. Each CDR3 is given with its conserved first and last residue. D genes are given only for firm matches. Not every row has a clone size; where given, it reads once, few, many or a size class.

clone size | J gene | D gene | V gene | CDR3 DNA | CDR3 protein
once | TRBJ2-5 | TRBD2 | TRBV5-4 | TGTGCCAGCAGCCCCAGGACAAGCGATTACAGCGGGAGCCAAGAGACCCAGTACTTC | CASSPRTSDYSGSQETQYF
NA | TRBJ2-3 | NA | TRBV6-6 | TGTGCCAGCAGTTACTCCCTACACAGCGGGCAGTATTTT | CASSYSLHSGQYF
NA | TRBJ2-7 | NA | TRBV5-1 | TGCGCCAGCAGCATCAACCCCACAATTACCTACGAGCAGTACTTC | CASSINPTITYEQYF
NA | TRBJ2-5 | TRBD1 | TRBV6-1 | TGTGCCAGCAGTCCCGGGACAGGGGGCGGAGAGACCCAGTACTTC | CASSPGTGGGETQYF
NA | TRBJ1-4 | NA | TRBV10-2 | TGCGCCAGCAGTGAGGGACTCATTGAAAAACTGTTTTTT | CASSEGLIEKLFF
NA | TRBJ2-3 | NA | TRBV27 | TGTGCCAGCAGTCCCCGGGTGTCCGGGACAGATACGCAGTATTTT | CASSPRVSGTDTQYF
once | TRBJ2-7 | TRBD2 | TRBV28 | TGTGCCAGCATTGGTACTAGCGCACAAAACTCCTACGAGCAGTACTTC | CASIGTSAQNSYEQYF
NA | TRBJ1-1 | TRBD1 | TRBV27 | TGTGCCAGCAAACAGGGGGGGACTGAAGCTTTCTTT | CASKQGGTEAFF
NA | TRBJ1-2 | NA | TRBV7-9 | TGTGCCAGCAGCTTACAGGGGCATGGCTACACCTTC | CASSLQGHGYTF
NA | TRBJ2-3 | TRBD1 | TRBV27 | TGTGCCAGCAGTTCGGACACAGGGGGTTGCACAGATACGCAGTATTTT | CASSSDTGGCTDTQYF
once | TRBJ1-2 | TRBD1 | TRBV5-4 | TGTGCCAGCAGCGAAGACAGGGTTAGATATGGCTACACCTTC | CASSEDRVRYGYTF
NA | TRBJ2-2 | NA | TRBV7-8 | TGTGCCAGCAGCTTAAGGAGCGCCACCGGGGAGCTGTTTTTT | CASSLRSATGELFF
NA | TRBJ2-1 | TRBD2 | TRBV18 | TGTGCCAGCTCACGGTCTAGCGGGAGGTACAATGAGCAGTTCTTC | CASSRSSGRYNEQFF
NA | TRBJ2-1 | NA | TRBV6-1 | TGTGCCAGCAGAGTGAGGGCTTACAATGAGCAGTTCTTC | CASRVRAYNEQFF
NA | TRBJ2-7 | TRBD1 | TRBV28 | TGTGCCAGCACCTTTGGGACAGCCTCGACCTACGAGCAGTACTTC | CASTFGTASTYEQYF
NA | TRBJ1-1 | NA | TRBV9 | TGTGCCAGCAGCGTAGCTTTCGGGGAGGTTGGGAACACTGAAGCTTTCTTT | CASSVAFGEVGNTEAFF
NA | TRBJ2-2 | NA | TRBV2 | TGTGCCAGCAGTTGGGGGCGCGAGATGGGCGGGGAGCTGTTTTTT | CASSWGREMGGELFF
NA | TRBJ1-1 | NA | TRBV27 | TGTGCCAGCAGTTTATCGATGAGGGAACGGGGCACTGAAGCTTTCTTT | CASSLSMRERGTEAFF
NA | TRBJ2-2 | TRBD2 | TRBV28 | TGTGCCAGCCTCAAGGGACTAGCGGGAACTGGGGAGCTGTTTTTT | CASLKGLAGTGELFF
NA | TRBJ2-1 | TRBD2 | TRBV29-1 | TGCAGCGTACTAACTAGCGGGAGGGCCTTCGAGCAGTTCTTC | CSVLTSGRAFEQFF
NA | TRBJ2-1 | NA | TRBV27 | TGTGCCATCTCCCCGGTTACCCAGGGTCCCAATGAGCAGTTCTTC | CAISPVTQGPNEQFF
NA | TRBJ1-3 | TRBD1 | TRBV28 | TGTGCCAGCAGTTTTGGACAGGGGGCGGAAAACACCATATATTTT | CASSFGQGAENTIYF
NA | TRBJ1-1 | NA | TRBV6-5 | TGTGCCAGTCTAGGCCGTTCGGTGAACACTGAAGCTTTCTTT | CASLGRSVNTEAFF
NA | TRBJ1-1 | NA | TRBV6-1 | TGTGCCAGCAGTGAAAGGAGGGGACTGAACACTGAAGCTTTCTTT | CASSERRGLNTEAFF
NA | TRBJ1-1 | NA | TRBV19 | TGTGCCAGTAGTATTTACCCGCGTCATCCTTTCTTT | CASSIYPRHPFF
NA | TRBJ1-3 | NA | TRBV10-2 | TGCGCCAGCTCCAGGGGACAAGACGGAAACACCATATATTTT | CASSRGQDGNTIYF
few | TRBJ1-1 | NA | TRBV19 | TGTGCCAGTAGTATTGGTACAGAGAACACTGAAGCTTTCTTT | CASSIGTENTEAFF
once | TRBJ1-5 | NA | TRBV2 | TGTGCCAGCAGCCAACAGGGTTTCAATCAGCCCCAGCATTTT | CASSQQGFNQPQHF
NA | TRBJ2-7 | TRBD1 | TRBV5-1 | TGCGCCAGCAGCAGAACCTCAGGGGGCTTGTACGAGCAGTACTTC | CASSRTSGGLYEQYF
NA | TRBJ2-1 | TRBD1 | TRBV29-1 | TGCAGCGTTGACAGGGGGCTGAATGAGCAGTTCTTC | CSVDRGLNEQFF
NA | TRBJ1-1 | TRBD1 | TRBV20-1 | TGCAGTGCTGAAGGGGGCGGAGAAGCTTTCTTT | CSAEGGGEAFF
NA | TRBJ2-5 | TRBD2 | TRBV2 | TGTGCCAGCGAGACTAGCGGGAGGGCGGGGGAGACCCAGTACTTC | CASETSGRAGETQYF
NA | TRBJ1-2 | TRBD1 | TRBV27 | TGTGCCAGCAGAGAATTGACAGGGAGCAGCTATGGCTACACCTTC | CASRELTGSSYGYTF
NA | TRBJ2-5 | TRBD2 | TRBV27 | TGTGCCAGCAGTTTAGGGAGGGCCTCGCTCAGTATGGAGACCCAGTACTTC | CASSLGRASLSMETQYF
NA | TRBJ2-6 | NA | TRBV5-1 | TGCGCCAGCAGCTTGGACAGCATCTCTGGGGCCAACGTCCTGACTTTC | CASSLDSISGANVLTF